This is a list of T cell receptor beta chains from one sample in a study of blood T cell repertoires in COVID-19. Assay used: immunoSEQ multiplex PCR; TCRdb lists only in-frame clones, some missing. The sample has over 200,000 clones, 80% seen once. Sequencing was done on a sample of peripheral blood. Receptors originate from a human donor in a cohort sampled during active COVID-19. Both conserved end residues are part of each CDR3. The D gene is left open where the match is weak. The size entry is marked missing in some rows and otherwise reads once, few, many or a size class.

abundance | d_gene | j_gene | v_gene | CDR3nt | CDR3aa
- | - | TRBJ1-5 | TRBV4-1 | TGCGCCAGCAGCCAAGAACGAGTGGATCAGCCCCAGCATTTT | CASSQERVDQPQHF
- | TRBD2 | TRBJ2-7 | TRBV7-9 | TGTGCCAGCAGCTTAAAGGGACTAGCGGGAGGAACCTACGAGCAGTACTTC | CASSLKGLAGGTYEQYF
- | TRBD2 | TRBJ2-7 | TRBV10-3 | TGTGCCATCACGGGTAGCGGGAATGTTGCCTACGAGCAGTACTTC | CAITGSGNVAYEQYF
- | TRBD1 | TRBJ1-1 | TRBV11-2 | TGTGCCAGCAGACCAGGGACAGGGGGTAGAGCTTTCTTT | CASRPGTGGRAFF
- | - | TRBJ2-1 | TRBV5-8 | TGTGCCAGCAGCAGGACAACCTACAATGAGCAGTTCTTC | CASSRTTYNEQFF
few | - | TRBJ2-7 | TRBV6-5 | TGTGCCAGCAGTTACGCCGGCGGGACGGACCTCGAGCAGTACTTC | CASSYAGGTDLEQYF
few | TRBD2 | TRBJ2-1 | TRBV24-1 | TGTGCCACCAGTGATGAGCGGGAGAAGCAGTTCTTC | CATSDEREKQFF
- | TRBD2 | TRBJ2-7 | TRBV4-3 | TGCGCCAGCAGCCAAGAGGGCGGGAGCCCCTACGAGCAGTACTTC | CASSQEGGSPYEQYF
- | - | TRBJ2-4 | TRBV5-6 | TGTGCCAGCAGCTTGGCCCCAACAGGGAACAAAAACATTCAGTACTTC | CASSLAPTGNKNIQYF
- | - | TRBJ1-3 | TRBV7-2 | TGTGCCAGCAGCTTAGTTTCCGGGACACGGGCTGGAAACACCATATATTTT | CASSLVSGTRAGNTIYF
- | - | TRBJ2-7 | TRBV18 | TGTGCCAGCTCACCTGTGACTCGGACCTACGAGCAGTACTTC | CASSPVTRTYEQYF
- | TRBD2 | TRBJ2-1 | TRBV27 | TGTGCCAGCAGTACCGGGACTAGCCGGGGGGATGAGCAGTTCTTC | CASSTGTSRGDEQFF
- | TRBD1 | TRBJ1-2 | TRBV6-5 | TGTGCCAGCAGCCTTGGACAGGGCATCCGCGGCTACACCTTC | CASSLGQGIRGYTF
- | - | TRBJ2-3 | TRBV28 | TGTGCCAGCAGCCAGCCTCGGGGTTCCACAGATACGCAGTATTTT | CASSQPRGSTDTQYF
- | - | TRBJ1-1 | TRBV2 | TGTGCCAGCAGTCTCGTGAGTGTGAACACTGAAGCTTTCTTT | CASSLVSVNTEAFF
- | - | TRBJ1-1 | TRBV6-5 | TGTGCCAGCATCGACGGGGAGGGGGTGGACACTGAAGCTTTCTTT | CASIDGEGVDTEAFF
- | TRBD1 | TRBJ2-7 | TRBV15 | TGTGCCACCAGCAGGGACAGGGTTTTGGGCGAGCAGTACTTC | CATSRDRVLGEQYF
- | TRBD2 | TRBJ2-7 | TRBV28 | TGTGCCAGCAGTCCTCCTTCTAGCGGGAGGTACGAGCAGTACTTC | CASSPPSSGRYEQYF
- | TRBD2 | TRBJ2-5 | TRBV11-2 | TGTGCCAGCAGCGCGGGGACTAGACAGTACTTC | CASSAGTRQYF
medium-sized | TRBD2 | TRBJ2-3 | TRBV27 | TGTGCCAGCAGTTTACGTAGCGGGAGTGATACGCAGTATTTT | CASSLRSGSDTQYF
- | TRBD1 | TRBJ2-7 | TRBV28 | TGTGCCAGCAGCTCCGGGACAGGGTTTTACGAGCAGTACTTC | CASSSGTGFYEQYF
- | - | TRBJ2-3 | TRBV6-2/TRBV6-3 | TGTGCCAGCAGTTACTGGGACTGGATCACAGATACGCAGTATTTT | CASSYWDWITDTQYF
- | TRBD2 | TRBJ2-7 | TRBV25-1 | TGTGCCAGCAGTGTGCCAGGACTAGCGGGGGAGCAGTACTTC | CASSVPGLAGEQYF
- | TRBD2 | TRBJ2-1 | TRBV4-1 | TGCGCCAGCAGCCATCAGACTAGCGGTGGAGGTGGGGAGCAGTTCTTC | CASSHQTSGGGGEQFF
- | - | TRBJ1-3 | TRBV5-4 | TGTGCCAGCAGTCAGGGCATCTCTGGAAACACCATATATTTT | CASSQGISGNTIYF
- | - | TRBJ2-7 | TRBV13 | TGTGCCAGCAGCCCGCTGGGAGCCTCCTACGAGCAGTACTTC | CASSPLGASYEQYF
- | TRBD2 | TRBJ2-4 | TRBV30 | TGTGCCTGGATAGCCGGGGGGAAAAACATTCAGTACTTC | CAWIAGGKNIQYF